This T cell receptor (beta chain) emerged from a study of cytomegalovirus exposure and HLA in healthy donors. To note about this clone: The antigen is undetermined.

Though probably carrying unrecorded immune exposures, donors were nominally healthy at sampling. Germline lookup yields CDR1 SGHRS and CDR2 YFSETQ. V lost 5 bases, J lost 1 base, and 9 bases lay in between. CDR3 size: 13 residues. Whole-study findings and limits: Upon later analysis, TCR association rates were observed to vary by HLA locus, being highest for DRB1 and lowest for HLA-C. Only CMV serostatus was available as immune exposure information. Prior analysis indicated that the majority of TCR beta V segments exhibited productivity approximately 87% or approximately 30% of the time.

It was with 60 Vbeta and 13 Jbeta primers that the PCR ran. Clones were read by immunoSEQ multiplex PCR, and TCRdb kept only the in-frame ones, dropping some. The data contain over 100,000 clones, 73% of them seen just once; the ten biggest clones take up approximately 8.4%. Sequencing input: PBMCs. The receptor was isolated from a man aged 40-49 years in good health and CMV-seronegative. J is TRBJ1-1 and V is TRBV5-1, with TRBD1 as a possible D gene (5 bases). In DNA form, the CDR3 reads TGCGCCAGCAGGGATCAGGGGAACACTGAAGCTTTCTTT. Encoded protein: CASRDQGNTEAFF.